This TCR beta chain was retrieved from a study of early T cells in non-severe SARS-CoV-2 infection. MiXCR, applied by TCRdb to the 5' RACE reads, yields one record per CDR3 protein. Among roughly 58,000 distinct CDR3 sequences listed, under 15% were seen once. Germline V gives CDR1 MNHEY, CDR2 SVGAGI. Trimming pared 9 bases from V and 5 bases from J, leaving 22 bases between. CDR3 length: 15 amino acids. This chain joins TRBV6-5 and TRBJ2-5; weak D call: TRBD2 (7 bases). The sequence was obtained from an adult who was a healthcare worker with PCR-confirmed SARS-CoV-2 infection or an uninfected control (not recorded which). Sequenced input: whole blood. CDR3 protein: CARDPRGPLGETQYF. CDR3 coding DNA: TGTGCCAGGGATCCGCGGGGGCCCCTGGGGGAGACCCAGTACTTC.